This T cell receptor (beta chain) stems from a study of T cell responses to AZD1222 COVID-19 vaccine. Study details: Pooled together were second doses at about 4 or about 12 weeks.

Study-wide results and limits: With dominance at 160-218 and 743-854, vaccine-associated CD4 TCRs spanned spike.

Remarks on this clone: The target antigen is unknown.

Method: immunoSEQ multiplex PCR; TCRdb's copy keeps in-frame clones and lacks some. The sample gives 110,000 or so clones, approximately 87% of which show up once; around 2.3% is in the top ten. The TCR sequence derives from an adult in good health. The starting material was peripheral blood, obtained on day 0 of AZD1222 vaccination.

As DNA, the CDR3 is TGTGCCAGCAGCCCGGCCCAGAGTAATTCACCCCTCCACTTT. It yields the protein CASSPAQSNSPLHF. The chain joins TRBV27 to TRBJ1-6; D is uncertain. CDR1 and CDR2 from the germline V gene are MNHEY and SMNVEV (reference sequence). There are 14 residues in the CDR3. Between the trimmed V and J ends, which lost 6 bases and 6 bases, there was a span of 12 bases.